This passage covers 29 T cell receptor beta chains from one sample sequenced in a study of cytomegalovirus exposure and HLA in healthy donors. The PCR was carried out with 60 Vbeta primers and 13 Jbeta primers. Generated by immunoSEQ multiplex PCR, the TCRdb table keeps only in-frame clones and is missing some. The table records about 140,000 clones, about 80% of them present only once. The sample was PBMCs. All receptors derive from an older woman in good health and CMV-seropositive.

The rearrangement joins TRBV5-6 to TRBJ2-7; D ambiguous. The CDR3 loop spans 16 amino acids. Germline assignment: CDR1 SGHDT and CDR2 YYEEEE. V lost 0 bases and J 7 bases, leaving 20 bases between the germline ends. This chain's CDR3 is CASSLGPTEIPGEQYF. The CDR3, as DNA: TGTGCCAGCAGCTTGGGCCCTACGGAAATACCGGGTGAGCAGTACTTC.

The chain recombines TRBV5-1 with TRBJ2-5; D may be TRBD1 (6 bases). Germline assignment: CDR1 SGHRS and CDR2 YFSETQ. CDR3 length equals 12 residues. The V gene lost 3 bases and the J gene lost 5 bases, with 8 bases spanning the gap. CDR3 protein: CASSYQGETQYF. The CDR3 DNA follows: TGCGCCAGCAGCTACCAGGGGGAGACCCAGTACTTC.

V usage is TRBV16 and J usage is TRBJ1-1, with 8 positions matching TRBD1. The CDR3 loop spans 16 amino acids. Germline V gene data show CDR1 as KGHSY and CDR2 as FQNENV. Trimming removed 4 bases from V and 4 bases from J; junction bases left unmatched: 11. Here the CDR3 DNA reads TGTGCCAGCAGCCCCTTCGACAGGGGAAGAGGCACTGAAGCTTTCTTT. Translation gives CASSPFDRGRGTEAFF. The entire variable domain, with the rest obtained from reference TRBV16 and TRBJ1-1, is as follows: GEEVAQTPKHLVRGEGQKAKLYCAPIKGHSYVFWYQQVLKNEFKFLISFQNENVFDETGMPKERFSAKCLPNSPCSLEIQATKLEDSAVYFCASSPFDRGRGTEAFFGQGTRLTVV.

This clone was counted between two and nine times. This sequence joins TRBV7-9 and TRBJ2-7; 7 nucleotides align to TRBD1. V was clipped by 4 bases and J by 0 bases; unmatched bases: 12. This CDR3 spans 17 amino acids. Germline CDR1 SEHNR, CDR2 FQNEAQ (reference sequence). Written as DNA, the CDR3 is TGTGCCAGCAGCTCTAGGGGACGACAGGGAAGCTCCTACGAGCAGTACTTC. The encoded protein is CASSSRGRQGSSYEQYF.

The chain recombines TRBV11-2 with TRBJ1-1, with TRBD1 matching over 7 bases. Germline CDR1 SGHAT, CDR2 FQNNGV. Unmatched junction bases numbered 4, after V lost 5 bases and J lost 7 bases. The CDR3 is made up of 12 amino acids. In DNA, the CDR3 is TGTGCCAGCAGCGACAGGGCAAGTGAAGCTTTCTTT. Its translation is CASSDRASEAFF.

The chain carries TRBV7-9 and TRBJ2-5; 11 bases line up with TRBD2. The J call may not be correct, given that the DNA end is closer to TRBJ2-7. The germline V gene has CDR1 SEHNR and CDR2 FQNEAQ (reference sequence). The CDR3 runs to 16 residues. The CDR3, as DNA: TGTGCCAGCAGCACAAGACTAGCGGGATGGTCCTACGAGCAGTACTTC. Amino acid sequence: CASSTRLAGWSYEQYF.

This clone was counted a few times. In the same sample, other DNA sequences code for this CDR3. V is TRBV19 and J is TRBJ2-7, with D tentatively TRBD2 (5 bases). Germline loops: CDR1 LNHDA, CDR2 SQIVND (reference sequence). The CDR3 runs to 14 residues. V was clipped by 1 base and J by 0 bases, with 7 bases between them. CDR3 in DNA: TGTGCCAGTAGTATAGGCCGGGGCTCCTACGAGCAGTACTTC. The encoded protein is CASSIGRGSYEQYF.

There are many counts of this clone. CDR3 sequence: CASSQDLGAGVGGELFF. CDR3 sequence (DNA): TGCGCCAGCAGCCAAGATCTAGGGGCGGGAGTGGGCGGGGAGCTGTTTTTT. The rearrangement joins TRBV4-3 to TRBJ2-2; 7 bases line up with TRBD2. Per germline, CDR1 LGHNA and CDR2 YSLEER. The CDR3 is 17 residues long. V lost 0 bases, J lost 7 bases, and 11 bases stayed unmatched.

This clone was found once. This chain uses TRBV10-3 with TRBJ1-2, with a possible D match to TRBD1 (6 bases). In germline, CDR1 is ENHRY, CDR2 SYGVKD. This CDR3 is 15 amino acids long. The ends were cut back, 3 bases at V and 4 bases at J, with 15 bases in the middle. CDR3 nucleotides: TGTGCCATCAGTGATCAGGGGTTGGGTGGCTATGGCTACACCTTC. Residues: CAISDQGLGGYGYTF.

This CDR3 is CASSPPTGPTEAFF. CDR3 nucleotide sequence: TGTGCCAGCAGCCCCCCTACAGGGCCCACTGAAGCTTTCTTT. This sequence joins TRBV7-2 and TRBJ1-1; the D gene is possibly TRBD1 (6 bases). The V end lost 5 bases, the J end lost 4 bases, and 14 bases lay between the germline ends. Germline V lookup: CDR1 SGHTA, CDR2 FQGNSA. This CDR3 contains 14 residues. Full variable domain (missing parts from reference TRBV7-2 and TRBJ1-1): GAGVSQSPSNKVTEKGKDVELRCDPISGHTALYWYRQSLGQGLEFLIYFQGNSAPDKSGLPSDRFSAERTGGSVSTLTIQRTQQEDSAVYLCASSPPTGPTEAFFGQGTRLTVV.

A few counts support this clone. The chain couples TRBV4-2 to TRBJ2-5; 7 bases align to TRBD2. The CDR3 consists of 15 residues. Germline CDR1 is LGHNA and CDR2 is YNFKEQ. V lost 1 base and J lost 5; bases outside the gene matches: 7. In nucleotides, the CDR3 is TGTGCCAGCAGCCAAGTTCGCGGCGGGAGTGAGACCCAGTACTTC. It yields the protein CASSQVRGGSETQYF.

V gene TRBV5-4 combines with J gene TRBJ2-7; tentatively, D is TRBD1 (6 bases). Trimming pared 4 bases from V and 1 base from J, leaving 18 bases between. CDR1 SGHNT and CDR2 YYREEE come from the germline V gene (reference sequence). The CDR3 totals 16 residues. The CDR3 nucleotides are TGTGCCAGCAGCCAAACAGCAGGGGTCCGGTCCTACGAGCAGTACTTC. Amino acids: CASSQTAGVRSYEQYF.

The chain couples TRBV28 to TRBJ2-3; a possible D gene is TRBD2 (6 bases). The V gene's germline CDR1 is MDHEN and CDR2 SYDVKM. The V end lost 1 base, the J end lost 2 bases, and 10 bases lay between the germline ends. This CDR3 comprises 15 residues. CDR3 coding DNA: TGTGCCAGCAGTTTATACGGGAGCCCCACAGATACGCAGTATTTT. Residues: CASSLYGSPTDTQYF.

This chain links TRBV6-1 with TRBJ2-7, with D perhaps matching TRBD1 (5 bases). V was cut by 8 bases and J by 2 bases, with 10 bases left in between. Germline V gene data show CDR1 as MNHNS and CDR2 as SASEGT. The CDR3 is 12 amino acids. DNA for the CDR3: TGTGCCAGCGATACAGGCACCTACGAGCAGTACTTC. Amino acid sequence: CASDTGTYEQYF.

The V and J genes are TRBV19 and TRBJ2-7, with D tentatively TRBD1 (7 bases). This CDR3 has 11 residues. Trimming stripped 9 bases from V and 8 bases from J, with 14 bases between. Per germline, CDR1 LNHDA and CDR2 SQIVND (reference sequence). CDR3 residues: CASRGDGKQYF. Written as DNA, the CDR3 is TGTGCCAGCAGGGGGGACGGTAAGCAGTACTTC.

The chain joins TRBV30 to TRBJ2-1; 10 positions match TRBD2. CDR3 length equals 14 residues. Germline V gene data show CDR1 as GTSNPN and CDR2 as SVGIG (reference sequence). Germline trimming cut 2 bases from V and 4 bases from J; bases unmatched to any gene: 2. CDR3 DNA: TGTGCCTGGAGTCGGACTAGCGGATACAATGAGCAGTTCTTC. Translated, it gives CAWSRTSGYNEQFF.

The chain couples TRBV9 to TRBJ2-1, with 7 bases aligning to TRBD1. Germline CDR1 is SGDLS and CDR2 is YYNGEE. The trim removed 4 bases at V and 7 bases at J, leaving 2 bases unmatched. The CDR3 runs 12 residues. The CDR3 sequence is CASSLTGNEQFF. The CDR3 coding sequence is TGTGCCAGCAGCCTGACAGGGAATGAGCAGTTCTTC.

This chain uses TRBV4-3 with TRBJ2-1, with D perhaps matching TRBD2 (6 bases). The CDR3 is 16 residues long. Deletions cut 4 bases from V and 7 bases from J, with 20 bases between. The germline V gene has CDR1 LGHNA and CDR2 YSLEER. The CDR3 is CASSPRPGRGGNEQFF. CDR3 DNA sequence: TGCGCCAGCAGCCCGCGCCCGGGGCGGGGCGGGAATGAGCAGTTCTTC.

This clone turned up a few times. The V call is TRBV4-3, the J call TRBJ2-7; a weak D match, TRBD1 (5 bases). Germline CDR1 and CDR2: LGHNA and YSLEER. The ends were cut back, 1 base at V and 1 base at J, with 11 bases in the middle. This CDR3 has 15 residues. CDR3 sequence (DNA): TGCGCCAGCAGCCAAGGTCACAGGCTGTCCTACGAGCAGTACTTC. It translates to CASSQGHRLSYEQYF.

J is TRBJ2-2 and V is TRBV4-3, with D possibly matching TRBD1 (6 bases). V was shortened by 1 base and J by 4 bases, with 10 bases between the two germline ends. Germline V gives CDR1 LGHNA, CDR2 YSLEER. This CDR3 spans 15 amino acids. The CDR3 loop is CASSQAKGGTGELFF. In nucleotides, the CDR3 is TGCGCCAGCAGCCAAGCGAAAGGGGGCACCGGGGAGCTGTTTTTT.

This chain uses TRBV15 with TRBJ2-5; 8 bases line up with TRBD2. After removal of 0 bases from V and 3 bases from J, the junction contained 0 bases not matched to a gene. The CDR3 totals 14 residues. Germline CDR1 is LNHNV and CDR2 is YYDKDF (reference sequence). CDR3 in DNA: TGTGCCACCAGCAGAGACGGGAGGGAAGAGACCCAGTACTTC. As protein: CATSRDGREETQYF.

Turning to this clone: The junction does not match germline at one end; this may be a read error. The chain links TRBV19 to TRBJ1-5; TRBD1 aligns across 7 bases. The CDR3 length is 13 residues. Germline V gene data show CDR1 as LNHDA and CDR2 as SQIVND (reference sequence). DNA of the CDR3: TGTGCCAGTAATATAGGGGGCCCTCAGCCCCAGCATTTT. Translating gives CASNIGGPQPQHF. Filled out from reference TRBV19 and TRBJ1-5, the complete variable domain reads DGGITQSPKYLFRKEGQNVTLSCEQNLNHDAMYWYRQDPGQGLRLIYYSQIVNDFQKGDIAEGYSVSREKKESFPLTVTSAQKNPTAFYLCASNIGGPQPQHFGDGTRLSIL.

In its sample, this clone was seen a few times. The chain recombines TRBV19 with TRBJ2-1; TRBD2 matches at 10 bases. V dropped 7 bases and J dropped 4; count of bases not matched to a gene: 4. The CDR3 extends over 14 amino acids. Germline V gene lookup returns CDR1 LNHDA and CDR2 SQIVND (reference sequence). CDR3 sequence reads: CASTKLAGYNEQFF. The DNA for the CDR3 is TGTGCCAGTACTAAACTAGCGGGGTACAATGAGCAGTTCTTC.

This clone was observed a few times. The CDR3 region is CASSREVEEKLFF. The CDR3 region has the DNA TGTGCCAGTAGCAGGGAGGTGGAGGAAAAACTGTTTTTT. V gene TRBV19 combines with J gene TRBJ1-4, with a possible D match to TRBD1 (5 bases). The length of the CDR3 is 13 residues. V lost 6 bases and J 8 bases, leaving 13 bases between the germline ends. Germline values: CDR1 LNHDA, CDR2 SQIVND (reference sequence).

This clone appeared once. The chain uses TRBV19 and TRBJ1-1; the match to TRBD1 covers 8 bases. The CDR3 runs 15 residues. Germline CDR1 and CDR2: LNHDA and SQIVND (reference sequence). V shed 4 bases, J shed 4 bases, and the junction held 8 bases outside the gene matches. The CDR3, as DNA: TGTGCCAGTAGTAGAAGGACAGGGTTGGGCACTGAAGCTTTCTTT. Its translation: CASSRRTGLGTEAFF.

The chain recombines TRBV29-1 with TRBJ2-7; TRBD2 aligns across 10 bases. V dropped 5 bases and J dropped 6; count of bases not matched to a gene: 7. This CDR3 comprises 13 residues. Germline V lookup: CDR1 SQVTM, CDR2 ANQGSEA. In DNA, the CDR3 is TGCAGCGTTTCGACTAGCGGGTTGAGCGAGCAGTACTTC. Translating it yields CSVSTSGLSEQYF.

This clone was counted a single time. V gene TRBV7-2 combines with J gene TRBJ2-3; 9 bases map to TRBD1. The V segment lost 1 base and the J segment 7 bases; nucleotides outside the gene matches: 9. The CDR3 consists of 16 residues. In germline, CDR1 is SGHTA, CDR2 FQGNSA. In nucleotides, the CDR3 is TGTGCCAGCAGCTTAGGACCGACAGGGGGGCAGAATACGCAGTATTTT. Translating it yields CASSLGPTGGQNTQYF. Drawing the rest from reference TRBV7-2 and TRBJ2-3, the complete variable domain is GAGVSQSPSNKVTEKGKDVELRCDPISGHTALYWYRQSLGQGLEFLIYFQGNSAPDKSGLPSDRFSAERTGGSVSTLTIQRTQQEDSAVYLCASSLGPTGGQNTQYFGPGTRLTVL.

CDR3 residues: CASSPATGPYGYTF. The CDR3 DNA follows: TGCGCCAGCAGCCCAGCGACAGGGCCCTATGGCTACACCTTC. J is TRBJ1-2 and V is TRBV4-3; 7 nucleotides match TRBD1. Germline V CDR1 and CDR2: LGHNA, YSLEER. This CDR3 comprises 14 residues. V lost 4 bases to trimming and J lost 4 bases; unmatched junction nucleotides: 6.

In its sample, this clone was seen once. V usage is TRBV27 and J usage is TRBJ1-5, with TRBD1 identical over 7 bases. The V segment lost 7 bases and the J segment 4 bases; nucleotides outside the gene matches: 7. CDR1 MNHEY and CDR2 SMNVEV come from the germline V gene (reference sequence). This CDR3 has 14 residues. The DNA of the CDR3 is TGTGCCAGCAACGTACAGGGGAGTAATCAGCCCCAGCATTTT. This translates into CASNVQGSNQPQHF.